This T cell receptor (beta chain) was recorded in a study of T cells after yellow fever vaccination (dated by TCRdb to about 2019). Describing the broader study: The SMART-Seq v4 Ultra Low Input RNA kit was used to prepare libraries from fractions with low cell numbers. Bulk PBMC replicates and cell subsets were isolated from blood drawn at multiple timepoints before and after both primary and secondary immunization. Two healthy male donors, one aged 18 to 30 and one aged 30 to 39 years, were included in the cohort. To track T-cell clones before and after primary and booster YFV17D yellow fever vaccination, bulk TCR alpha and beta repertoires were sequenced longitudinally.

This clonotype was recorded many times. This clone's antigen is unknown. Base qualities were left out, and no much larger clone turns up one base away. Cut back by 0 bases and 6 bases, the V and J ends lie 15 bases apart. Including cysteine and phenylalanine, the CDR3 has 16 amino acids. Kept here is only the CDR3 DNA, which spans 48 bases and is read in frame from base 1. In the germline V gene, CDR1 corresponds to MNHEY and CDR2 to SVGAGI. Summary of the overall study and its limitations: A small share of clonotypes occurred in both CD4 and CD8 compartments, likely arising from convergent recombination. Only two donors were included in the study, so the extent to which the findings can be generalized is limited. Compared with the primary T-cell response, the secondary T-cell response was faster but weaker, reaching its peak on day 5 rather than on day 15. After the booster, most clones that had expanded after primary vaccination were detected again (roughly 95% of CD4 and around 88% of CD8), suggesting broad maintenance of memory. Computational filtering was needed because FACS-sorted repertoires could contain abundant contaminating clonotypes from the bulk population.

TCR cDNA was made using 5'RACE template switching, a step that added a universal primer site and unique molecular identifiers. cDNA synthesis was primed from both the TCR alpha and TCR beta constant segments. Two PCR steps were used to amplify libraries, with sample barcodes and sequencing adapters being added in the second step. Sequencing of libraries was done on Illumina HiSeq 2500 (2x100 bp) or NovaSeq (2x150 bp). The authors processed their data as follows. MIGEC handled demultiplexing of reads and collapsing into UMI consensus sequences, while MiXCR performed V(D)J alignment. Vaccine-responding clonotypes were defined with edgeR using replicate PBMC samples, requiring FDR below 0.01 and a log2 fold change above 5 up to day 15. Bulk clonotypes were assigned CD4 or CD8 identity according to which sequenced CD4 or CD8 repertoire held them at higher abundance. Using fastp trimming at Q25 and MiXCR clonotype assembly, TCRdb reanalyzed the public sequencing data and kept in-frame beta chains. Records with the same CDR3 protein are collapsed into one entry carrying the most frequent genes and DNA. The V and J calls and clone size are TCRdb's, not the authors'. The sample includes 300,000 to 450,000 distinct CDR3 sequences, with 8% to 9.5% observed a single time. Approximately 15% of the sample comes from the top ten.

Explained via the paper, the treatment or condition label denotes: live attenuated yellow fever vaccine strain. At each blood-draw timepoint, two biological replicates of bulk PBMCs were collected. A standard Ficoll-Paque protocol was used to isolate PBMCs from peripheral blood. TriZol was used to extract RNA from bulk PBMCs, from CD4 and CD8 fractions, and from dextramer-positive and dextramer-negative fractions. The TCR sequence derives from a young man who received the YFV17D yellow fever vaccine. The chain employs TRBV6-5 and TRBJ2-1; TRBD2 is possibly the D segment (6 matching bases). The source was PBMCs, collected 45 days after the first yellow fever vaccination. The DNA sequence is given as TGTGCCAGCAGTTACTCGACCAGCAGGCGGGGCAATGAGCAGTTCTTC. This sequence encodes CASSYSTSRRGNEQFF.